This T cell receptor beta chain stems from a study of T-cell memory formation after mild COVID-19. Study information: Largely donor-specific sequence clusters came from two donors.

Germline V gene data show CDR1 as DFQATT and CDR2 as SNEGSKA (reference sequence). The V and J ends lost 0 bases and 8 bases respectively, with 7 bases between them. The CDR3 consists of 12 residues. Using its own MiXCR run on the 5' RACE reads, TCRdb lists one record per CDR3 protein. The sample shows a few hundred thousand distinct CDR3 sequences, approximately 24% of them seen only once. The sequence derives from an adult woman who had mild COVID-19 (a few samples of this study predate the infection). Cell type and time point are not known. Sample: PBMCs or a T cell subset sorted from them (not recorded which). This chain connects TRBV20-1 to TRBJ1-4; D is ambiguous. In DNA, the CDR3 is TGCAGTGCTAGAGAATTTGGCGAAAAACTGTTTTTT. The encoded protein is CSAREFGEKLFF.